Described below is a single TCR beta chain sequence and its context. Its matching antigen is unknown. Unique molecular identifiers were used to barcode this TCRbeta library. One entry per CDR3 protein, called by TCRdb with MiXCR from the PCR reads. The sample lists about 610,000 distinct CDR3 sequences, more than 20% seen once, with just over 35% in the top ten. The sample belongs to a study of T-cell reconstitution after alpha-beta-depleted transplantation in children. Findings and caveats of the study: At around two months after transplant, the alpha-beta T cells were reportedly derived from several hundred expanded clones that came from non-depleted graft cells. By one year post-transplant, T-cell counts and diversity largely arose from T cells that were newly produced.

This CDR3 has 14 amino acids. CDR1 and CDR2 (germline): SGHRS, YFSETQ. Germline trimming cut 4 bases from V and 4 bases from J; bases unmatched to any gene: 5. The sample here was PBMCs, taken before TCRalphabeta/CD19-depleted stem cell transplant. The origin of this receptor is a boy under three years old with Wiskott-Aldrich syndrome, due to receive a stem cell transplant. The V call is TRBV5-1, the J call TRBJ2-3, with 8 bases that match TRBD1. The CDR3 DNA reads TGCGCCAGCAGCCTGGACAGGGTCCCAGATACGCAGTATTTT. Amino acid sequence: CASSLDRVPDTQYF.